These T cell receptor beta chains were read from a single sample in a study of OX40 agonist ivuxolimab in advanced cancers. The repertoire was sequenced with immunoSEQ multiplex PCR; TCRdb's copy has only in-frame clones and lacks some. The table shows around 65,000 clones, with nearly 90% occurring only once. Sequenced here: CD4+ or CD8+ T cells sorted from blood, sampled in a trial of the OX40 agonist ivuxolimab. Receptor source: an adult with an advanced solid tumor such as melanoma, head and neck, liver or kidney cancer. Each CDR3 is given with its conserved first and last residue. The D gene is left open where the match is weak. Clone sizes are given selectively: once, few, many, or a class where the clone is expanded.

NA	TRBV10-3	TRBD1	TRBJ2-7	CAIRGIEPGQGYEQYF	TGTGCCATCAGGGGAATTGAACCGGGACAGGGCTACGAGCAGTACTTC
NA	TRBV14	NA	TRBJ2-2	CASSQDRGTRNTGELFF	TGTGCCAGCAGCCAAGATCGCGGCACTAGAAACACCGGGGAGCTGTTTTTT
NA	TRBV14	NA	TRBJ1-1	CASSQGSGWNTEAFF	TGTGCCAGCAGCCAAGGATCTGGCTGGAACACTGAAGCTTTCTTT
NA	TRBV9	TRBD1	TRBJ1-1	CASSVAGTGRTEAFF	TGTGCCAGCAGCGTAGCTGGGACAGGGAGGACTGAAGCTTTCTTT
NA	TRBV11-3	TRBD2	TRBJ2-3	CASSASSGGALDTQYF	TGTGCCAGCAGCGCCTCTAGCGGGGGGGCGTTGGATACGCAGTATTTT
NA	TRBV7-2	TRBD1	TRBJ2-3	CASSLAAQGATDTQYF	TGTGCCAGCAGCCTCGCGGCCCAGGGGGCAACAGATACGCAGTATTTT
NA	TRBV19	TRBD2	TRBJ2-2	CASSIDRSSGGNTGELFF	TGTGCCAGTAGTATAGATCGGAGTAGCGGGGGAAACACCGGGGAGCTGTTTTTT
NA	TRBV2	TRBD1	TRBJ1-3	CASRTTGGTGNTIYF	TGTGCCAGCAGGACAACAGGGGGGACTGGAAACACCATATATTTT
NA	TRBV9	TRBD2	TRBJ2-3	CASSAGPGGTTDTQYF	TGTGCCAGCAGCGCCGGACCCGGGGGGACCACAGATACGCAGTATTTT
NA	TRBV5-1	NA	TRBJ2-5	CASSVGQPKETQYF	TGCGCCAGCAGCGTCGGACAGCCCAAAGAGACCCAGTACTTC
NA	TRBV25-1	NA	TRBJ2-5	CASSAAGMETQYF	TGTGCCAGCAGTGCGGCGGGGATGGAGACCCAGTACTTC
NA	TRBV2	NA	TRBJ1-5	CASSTGTTSQPQHF	TGTGCCAGCAGCACAGGGACCACTAGCCAGCCCCAGCATTTT
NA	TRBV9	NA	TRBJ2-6	CASSPQGTGANVLTF	TGTGCCAGCAGCCCCCAGGGAACGGGGGCCAACGTCCTGACTTTC
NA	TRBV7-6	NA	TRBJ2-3	CASTSGSTDTQYF	TGTGCCAGCACCTCGGGGTCCACAGATACGCAGTATTTT
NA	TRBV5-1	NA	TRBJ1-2	CASSANTGRGGNGYTF	TGCGCCAGCAGCGCTAATACAGGGCGCGGAGGCAATGGCTACACCTTC
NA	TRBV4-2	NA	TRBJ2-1	CASSQEGAGNNEQFF	TGTGCCAGCAGCCAAGAGGGCGCAGGGAACAATGAGCAGTTCTTC
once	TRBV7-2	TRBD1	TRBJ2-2	CASSMTGTANTGELFF	TGTGCCAGCAGCATGACCGGGACAGCGAACACCGGGGAGCTGTTTTTT
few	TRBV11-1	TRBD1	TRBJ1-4	CASGFSSGTGGEKLFF	TGTGCCAGCGGATTTTCCTCCGGGACAGGAGGTGAAAAACTGTTTTTT
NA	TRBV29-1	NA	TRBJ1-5	CSHWPHGTCSNQPQHF	TGCAGCCATTGGCCCCATGGGACGTGCAGCAATCAGCCCCAGCATTTT
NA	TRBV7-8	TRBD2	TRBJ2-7	CASSLGLELYEQYF	TGTGCCAGCAGCCTGGGACTAGAGCTCTACGAGCAGTACTTC
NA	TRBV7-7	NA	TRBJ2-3	CASSPQGGKDTQYF	TGTGCCAGCAGTCCTCAGGGGGGGAAAGATACGCAGTATTTT
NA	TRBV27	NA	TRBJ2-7	CASSISRQGGNEQYF	TGTGCCAGCAGTATTTCTCGACAGGGAGGAAACGAGCAGTACTTC
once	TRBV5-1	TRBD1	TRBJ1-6	CASSLGGTGDSPLHF	TGCGCCAGCAGCTTGGGGGGGACAGGGGACTCACCCCTCCACTTT
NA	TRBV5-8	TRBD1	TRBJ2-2	CASSLTTGGSTGELFF	TGTGCCAGCAGCTTGACTACAGGGGGCAGCACCGGGGAGCTGTTTTTT
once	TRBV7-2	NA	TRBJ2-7	CASSSSASYEQYF	TGTGCCAGCAGCTCCTCCGCGTCCTACGAGCAGTACTTC
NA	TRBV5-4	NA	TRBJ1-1	CASSLGVSTEAFF	TGTGCCAGCAGCTTAGGTGTTAGTACTGAAGCTTTCTTT
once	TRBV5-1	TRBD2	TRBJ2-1	CASSSGTSIHNEQFF	TGCGCCAGCAGCTCCGGGACTAGCATCCACAATGAGCAGTTCTTC
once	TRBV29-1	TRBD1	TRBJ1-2	CSVADRGVQDYGYTF	TGCAGCGTTGCCGACAGGGGCGTTCAGGACTATGGCTACACCTTC
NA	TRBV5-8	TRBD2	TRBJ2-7	CASRASGGYEQYF	TGTGCCAGCAGGGCTAGCGGGGGCTACGAGCAGTACTTC
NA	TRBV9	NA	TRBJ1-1	CASSVVGYTEAFF	TGTGCCAGCAGCGTAGTGGGGTACACTGAAGCTTTCTTT
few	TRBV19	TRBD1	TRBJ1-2	CASNFGTGYGYTF	TGTGCCAGTAATTTCGGGACAGGCTATGGCTACACCTTC
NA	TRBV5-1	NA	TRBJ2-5	CASSLLQQIQETQYF	TGCGCCAGCAGCTTGCTGCAGCAAATCCAAGAGACCCAGTACTTC
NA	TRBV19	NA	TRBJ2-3	CASSPSGDTQYF	TGTGCCAGTAGTCCCTCGGGAGATACGCAGTATTTT
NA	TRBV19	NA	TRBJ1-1	CASSITANTEAFF	TGTGCCAGTAGTATAACCGCGAACACTGAAGCTTTCTTT
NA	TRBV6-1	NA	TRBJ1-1	CASSEGGQNTEAFF	TGTGCCAGCAGTGAAGGTGGTCAGAACACTGAAGCTTTCTTT
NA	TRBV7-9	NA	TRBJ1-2	CASSSATTEAYGYTF	TGTGCCAGCAGCTCAGCCACGACGGAGGCCTATGGCTACACCTTC
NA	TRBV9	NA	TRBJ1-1	CASSRARETEAFF	TGTGCCAGCAGCCGGGCCCGGGAGACTGAAGCTTTCTTT
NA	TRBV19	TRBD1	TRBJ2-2	CASSTGQGNTGELFF	TGTGCCAGTAGTACGGGACAGGGGAACACCGGGGAGCTGTTTTTT
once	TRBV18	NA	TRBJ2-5	CASSPRRAEETQYF	TGTGCCAGCTCACCACGTAGGGCGGAAGAGACCCAGTACTTC
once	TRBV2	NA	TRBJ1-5	CASSEARGNQPQHF	TGTGCCAGCAGTGAAGCTCGGGGGAATCAGCCCCAGCATTTT
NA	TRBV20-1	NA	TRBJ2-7	CSAPGLYEQYF	TGCAGTGCCCCCGGCCTCTACGAGCAGTACTTC
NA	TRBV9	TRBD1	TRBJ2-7	CASSQGDRGYEQYF	TGTGCCAGCAGCCAGGGGGACAGGGGCTACGAGCAGTACTTC
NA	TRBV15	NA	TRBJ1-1	CATSRDRGSEAFF	TGTGCCACCAGCAGAGATCGGGGTTCCGAAGCTTTCTTT
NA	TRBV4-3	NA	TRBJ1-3	CASSQASRSSGNTIYF	TGCGCCAGCAGCCAGGCAAGCAGGAGCTCTGGAAACACCATATATTTT
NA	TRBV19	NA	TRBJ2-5	CASSISLKLETQYF	TGTGCCAGTAGTATTTCACTTAAATTAGAGACCCAGTACTTC
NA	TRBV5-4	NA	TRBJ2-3	CASSPLGYTDTQYF	TGTGCCAGCAGCCCCCTCGGGTACACAGATACGCAGTATTTT
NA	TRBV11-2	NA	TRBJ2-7	CASSPILGSGGEQYF	TGTGCCAGCAGTCCCATCCTGGGGTCCGGAGGCGAGCAGTACTTC
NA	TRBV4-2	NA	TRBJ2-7	CASSRMDGTFSYEQYF	TGTGCCAGCAGCCGGATGGACGGTACCTTCTCCTACGAGCAGTACTTC
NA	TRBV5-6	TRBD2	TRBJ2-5	CASSLVSREGETQYF	TGTGCCAGCAGCTTGGTTTCCAGGGAGGGAGAGACCCAGTACTTC
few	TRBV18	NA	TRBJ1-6	CATGTENSPLHF	TGTGCCACCGGGACGGAGAATTCACCCCTCCACTTT
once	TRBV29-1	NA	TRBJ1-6	CSVGFENSPLHF	TGCAGCGTTGGTTTTGAGAATTCACCCCTCCACTTT
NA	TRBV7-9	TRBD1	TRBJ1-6	CASSLRDRGNSPLHF	TGTGCCAGCAGCTTAAGGGACAGGGGTAATTCACCCCTCCACTTT
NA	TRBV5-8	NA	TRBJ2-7	CASSRSTGLYEQYF	TGTGCCAGCAGCAGGTCGACAGGCCTCTACGAGCAGTACTTC
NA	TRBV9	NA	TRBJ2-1	CASSPGGPYNEQFF	TGTGCCAGCAGCCCCGGGGGTCCCTACAATGAGCAGTTCTTC